This T cell receptor beta chain was retrieved from a study of T cells in localized non-small cell lung cancer. V was pared by 0 bases and J by 1 base, with 7 bases between. The CDR3 covers 15 residues. Germline CDR1 and CDR2: SGDLS and YYNGEE. Regarding the study as a whole: Heterogeneity remains possible, as sequencing covered one tumor region only. Elevated circulating T cell density in blood was associated with longer overall survival. Median approximately 61 top-100 tumor clones were shared with paired adjacent lung.

TCRdb's table, derived via immunoSEQ multiplex PCR, lists solely in-frame clones and lacks some. The sample gives 45,000 to 60,000 clones, around 80% of which show up once; approximately 4% is in the top ten. About this clone: What it binds is not known.

The TCR sequence derives from a woman between 35 and 70 years old with stage II lung adenocarcinoma. The sequences come from PBMCs, collected before any cancer treatment. This sequence joins TRBV9 and TRBJ2-2; unclear D gene. This CDR3 is CASSVVHQNTGELFF. The CDR3 nucleotides read TGTGCCAGCAGCGTAGTACACCAGAACACCGGGGAGCTGTTTTTT.